Included here is one T cell receptor beta chain sequence, with context. The data stem from a study of blood T cell repertoires in COVID-19. Germline assignment: CDR1 MNHNY and CDR2 SVGAGI (reference sequence). The CDR3 is 13 residues long. V was pared by 5 bases and J by 2 bases, with 9 bases between. Under the authors' procedure: Reference gene primers were amplified, and this amplification served to estimate nucleated cell counts. Repertoires were generated with immunoSEQ multiplex PCR, while TCRdb's copy carries only in-frame clones and drops some. V and J calls and clone size come straight from that table; D and trimming were deduced from the DNA. The sample shows some 120,000 clones, over 70% of them seen only once.

Sequencing was performed on peripheral blood. The chain has TRBV6-6 and TRBJ1-2, with D perhaps TRBD1 (5 bases). The receptor's source is a man of 80 years or more with active or convalescent COVID-19. The CDR3 nucleotides read TGTGCCAGCAGTCCTGGGGGGAACTATGGCTACACCTTC. Translation gives CASSPGGNYGYTF.